This is a list of T cell receptor beta chains from one sample in a study of neurological immune-mediated disorders. Via MiXCR, TCRdb re-called the 5' RACE reads, giving one row per CDR3 protein. The repertoire includes about 60,000 distinct CDR3 sequences, 3% to 3.5% of them detected once, and about 7.1% sits in the top ten. Sequencing was done on a sample of PBMCs. Receptor source: a woman aged 55-75 years with multiple sclerosis. Each CDR3 is given with its conserved first and last residue. The D gene is left open where the match is weak. The size field is filled for only some rows; it gives once, few, many or a size class.

TGCAGTGCTAGAACACCTGCGTACAATGAGCAGTTCTTC CSARTPAYNEQFF . TRBJ2-1 many TRBV20-1
TGCAGTGCAACGGTCTCTAGCGGGATCTTCAATGAGCAGTTCTTC CSATVSSGIFNEQFF TRBD2 TRBJ2-1 many TRBV20-1
TGTGCCAGCAACGGACAGGGGGTCAGGTCCCAGTACTTC CASNGQGVRSQYF TRBD1 TRBJ2-5 many TRBV2
TGTGCCAGCAGCCCCGGACGGAGCACAGATACGCAGTATTTT CASSPGRSTDTQYF . TRBJ2-3 many TRBV12-3/TRBV12-4
TGTGCCAGCAGCCAAGATCAGAGATACACCTTC CASSQDQRYTF . TRBJ1-2 many TRBV3-1
TGCGCCAGCAGCCTTCGGACTAGCGGGGGGGCCAATGAGCAGTTCTTC CASSLRTSGGANEQFF TRBD2 TRBJ2-1 many TRBV5-1
TGTGCCAGCAGCGTAACAGGGGTCGGCTACACCTTC CASSVTGVGYTF TRBD1 TRBJ1-2 many TRBV5-6
TGTGCCAGCAGTTCACTAGCGGGAGGGCCCAGCACAGATACGCAGTATTTT CASSSLAGGPSTDTQYF TRBD2 TRBJ2-3 many TRBV27
TGTGCCAGCACCCCCGGGACTAGGGCAGATACGCAGTATTTT CASTPGTRADTQYF TRBD2 TRBJ2-3 many TRBV7-6
TGTGCCAGCAGCTTAAGTGTCGTCGCCTACAATGAGCAGTTCTTC CASSLSVVAYNEQFF . TRBJ2-1 many TRBV7-7
TGCGCCAGCAGCTTGGGACCGGCGGTAGAATACAATGAGCAGTTCTTC CASSLGPAVEYNEQFF . TRBJ2-1 many TRBV5-1
TGTGCCAGCAGCTTACGGGTTTTCCAGCCCCAGCATTTT CASSLRVFQPQHF . TRBJ1-5 many TRBV7-8
TGCAGTGCTAGATCCGCGACTAGCGGAACCTACGAGCAGTACTTC CSARSATSGTYEQYF TRBD2 TRBJ2-7 many TRBV20-1
TGTGCCCTGGACAGAGGCACAGATACGCAGTATTTT CALDRGTDTQYF . TRBJ2-3 many TRBV7-9
TGCAGTGCTTCCCAGGGGAGGGGCAAACCCCAGCATTTT CSASQGRGKPQHF . TRBJ1-5 many TRBV20-1
TGCGCCAGCAGCAAGACAGGGAATCAGCCCCAGCATTTT CASSKTGNQPQHF TRBD1 TRBJ1-5 many TRBV5-1
TGTGCCAGCAGCTTAGCGGGGACGGGACTTTATGGCTACACCTTC CASSLAGTGLYGYTF . TRBJ1-2 many TRBV7-2
TGCAGTGCTAGACTAGAGACCCAGTACTTC CSARLETQYF . TRBJ2-5 many TRBV20-1
TGCAGTGCTAGAGTCGCTAGCGGGAGCTCCTACAATGAGCAGTTCTTC CSARVASGSSYNEQFF TRBD2 TRBJ2-1 . TRBV20-1
TGCGCCAGCAGCTTGGAAGGCAGTAGTATTGGTGAAAAACTGTTTTTT CASSLEGSSIGEKLFF . TRBJ1-4 many TRBV5-1
TGTGCCAGCAAACCCGGACAGGCTGGAAACACCATATATTTT CASKPGQAGNTIYF TRBD1 TRBJ1-3 many TRBV6-5
TGTGCCAGCAGTGAAGGGACGGACAGGAGCCTCAATCAGCCCCAGCATTTT CASSEGTDRSLNQPQHF TRBD1 TRBJ1-5 many TRBV2
TGCAGTGCTAGGGAGAACGGTGCCTCTGGGGCCAACGTCCTGACTTTC CSARENGASGANVLTF . TRBJ2-6 many TRBV20-1
TGTGCCAGCTCATCGACCGGGACGGTGAACACTGAAGCTTTCTTT CASSSTGTVNTEAFF . TRBJ1-1 many TRBV18